This T cell receptor (beta chain) was identified during a study of T cells in Graves' hyperthyroidism and ophthalmopathy. Overall study: Peripheral blood was taken when the disease was first diagnosed, before any treatment began.

Amplification of TCR beta CDR3 regions used RNA as the template. The TCR CDR3 first-round RT-PCR relied on the HTBI primer set. MiXCR was run by TCRdb on the multiplex PCR reads, yielding one entry per CDR3 protein. Of nearly 750,000 distinct CDR3 sequences listed, roughly a third were seen once; the top ten hold about a third. This clonotype was seen a few times. A lack of ophthalmopathy progression within 18 months defined stable Graves' hyperthyroidism. Clinical symptoms, serum thyroxine and TRAb, thyroid ultrasound and orbital computed tomography were used for the diagnoses. Germline CDR1 SGHTA, CDR2 FQGNSA. V lost 2 bases and J 5 bases, leaving 9 bases between the germline ends. This CDR3 is 13 amino acids long.

Sequences were obtained from blood. The chain recombines TRBV7-2 with TRBJ2-5; D unclear. The sequence was obtained from a woman aged 40 to 50 with Graves' hyperthyroidism. CDR3 sequence (DNA): TGTGCCAGCAGCTTAAGGGTGATCGAGACCCAGTACTTC. Protein sequence: CASSLRVIETQYF.